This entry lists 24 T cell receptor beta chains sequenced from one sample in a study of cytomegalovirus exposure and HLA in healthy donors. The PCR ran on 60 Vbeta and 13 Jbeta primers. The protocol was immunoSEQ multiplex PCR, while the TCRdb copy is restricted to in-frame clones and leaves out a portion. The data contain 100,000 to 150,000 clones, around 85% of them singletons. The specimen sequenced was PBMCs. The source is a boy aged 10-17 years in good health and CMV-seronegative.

CDR3 sequence (DNA): TGCGCCAGCAGTCCAGGGATAGGCTATGGCTACACCTTC. Its protein product is CASSPGIGYGYTF. The chain joins TRBV4-1 to TRBJ1-2; D might be TRBD1 (5 bases). This CDR3 has 13 residues. Germline CDR1 MGHRA, CDR2 YSYEKL. V gave up 6 bases and J gave up 4 bases, with 12 bases separating them.

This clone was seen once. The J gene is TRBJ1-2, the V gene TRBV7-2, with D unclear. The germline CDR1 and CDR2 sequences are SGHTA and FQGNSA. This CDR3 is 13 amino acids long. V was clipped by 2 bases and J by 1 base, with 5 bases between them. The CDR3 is CASSLSINYGYTF. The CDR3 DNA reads TGTGCCAGCAGCTTAAGCATTAACTATGGCTACACCTTC.

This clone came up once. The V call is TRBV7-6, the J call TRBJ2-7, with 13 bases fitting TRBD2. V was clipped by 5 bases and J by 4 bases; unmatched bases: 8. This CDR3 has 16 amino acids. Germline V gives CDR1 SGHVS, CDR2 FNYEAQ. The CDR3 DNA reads TGTGCCAGCAGCCCCTGGCGGACTAGCGGGAGTTACGAGCAGTACTTC. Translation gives CASSPWRTSGSYEQYF.

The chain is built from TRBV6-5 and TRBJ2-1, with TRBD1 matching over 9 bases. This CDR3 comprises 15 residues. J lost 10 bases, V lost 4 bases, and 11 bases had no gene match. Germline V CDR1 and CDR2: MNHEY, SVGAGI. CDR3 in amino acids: CASSSLGQGLREQFF. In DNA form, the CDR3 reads TGTGCCAGCAGTTCCCTGGGACAGGGATTAAGGGAGCAGTTCTTC.

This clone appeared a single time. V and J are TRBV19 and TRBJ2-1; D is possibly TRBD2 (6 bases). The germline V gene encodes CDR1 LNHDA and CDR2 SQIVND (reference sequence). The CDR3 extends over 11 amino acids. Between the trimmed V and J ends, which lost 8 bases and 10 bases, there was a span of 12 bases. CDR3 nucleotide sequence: TGTGCCAGTGCAACTAGCACAGAGCAGTTCTTC. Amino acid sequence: CASATSTEQFF.

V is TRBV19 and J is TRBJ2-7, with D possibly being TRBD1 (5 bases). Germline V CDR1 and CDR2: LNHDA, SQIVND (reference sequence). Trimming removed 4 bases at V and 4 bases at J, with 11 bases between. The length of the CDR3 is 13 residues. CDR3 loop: CASSSQGAYEQYF. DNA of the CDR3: TGTGCCAGTAGTAGCCAGGGTGCGTACGAGCAGTACTTC. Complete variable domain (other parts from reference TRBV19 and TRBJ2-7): DGGITQSPKYLFRKEGQNVTLSCEQNLNHDAMYWYRQDPGQGLRLIYYSQIVNDFQKGDIAEGYSVSREKKESFPLTVTSAQKNPTAFYLCASSSQGAYEQYFGPGTRLTVT.

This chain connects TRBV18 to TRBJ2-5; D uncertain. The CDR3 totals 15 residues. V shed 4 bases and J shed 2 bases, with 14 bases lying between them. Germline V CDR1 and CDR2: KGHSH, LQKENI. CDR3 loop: CASSRGSSPQETQYF. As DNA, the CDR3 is TGTGCCAGCTCACGTGGTTCGAGCCCGCAAGAGACCCAGTACTTC.

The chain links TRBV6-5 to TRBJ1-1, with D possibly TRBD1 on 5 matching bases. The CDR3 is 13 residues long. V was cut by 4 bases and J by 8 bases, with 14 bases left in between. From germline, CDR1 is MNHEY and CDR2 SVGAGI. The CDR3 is CASSFGTGSEAFF. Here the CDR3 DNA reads TGTGCCAGCAGTTTCGGCACAGGTAGCGAAGCTTTCTTT.

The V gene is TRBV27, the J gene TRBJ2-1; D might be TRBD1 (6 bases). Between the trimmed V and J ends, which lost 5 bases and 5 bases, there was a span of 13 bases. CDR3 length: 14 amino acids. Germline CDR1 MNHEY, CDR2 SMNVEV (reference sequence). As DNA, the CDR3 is TGTGCCAGCAGTCCCCTGACAGGCCACAATGAGCAGTTCTTC. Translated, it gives CASSPLTGHNEQFF.

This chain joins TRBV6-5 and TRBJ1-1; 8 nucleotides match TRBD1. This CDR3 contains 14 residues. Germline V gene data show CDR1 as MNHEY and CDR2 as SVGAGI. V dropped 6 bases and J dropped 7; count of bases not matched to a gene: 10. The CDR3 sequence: CASRGPGGAGEAFF. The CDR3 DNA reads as TGTGCCAGCAGGGGGCCAGGGGGCGCGGGTGAAGCTTTCTTT.

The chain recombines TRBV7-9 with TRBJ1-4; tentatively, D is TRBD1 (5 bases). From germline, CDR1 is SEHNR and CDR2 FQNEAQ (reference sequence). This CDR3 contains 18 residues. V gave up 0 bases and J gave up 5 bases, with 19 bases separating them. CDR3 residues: CASSLALTGSMRNEKLFF. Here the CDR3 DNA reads TGTGCCAGCAGCTTAGCGCTCACAGGTTCTATGAGGAATGAAAAACTGTTTTTT.

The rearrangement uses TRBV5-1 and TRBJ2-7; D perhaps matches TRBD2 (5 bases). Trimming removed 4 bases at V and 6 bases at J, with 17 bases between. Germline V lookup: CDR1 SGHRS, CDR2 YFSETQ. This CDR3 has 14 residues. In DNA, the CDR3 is TGCGCCAGCAGCATACCGGGAAGATCGGCCGAGCAGTACTTC. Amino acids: CASSIPGRSAEQYF.

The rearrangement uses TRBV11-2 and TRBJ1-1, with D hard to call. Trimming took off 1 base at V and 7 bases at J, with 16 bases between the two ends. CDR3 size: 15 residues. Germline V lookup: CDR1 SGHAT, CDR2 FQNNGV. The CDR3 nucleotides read TGTGCCAGCAGCTTAGCGGAAGGGTACGGGGTTGAAGCTTTCTTT. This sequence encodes CASSLAEGYGVEAFF.

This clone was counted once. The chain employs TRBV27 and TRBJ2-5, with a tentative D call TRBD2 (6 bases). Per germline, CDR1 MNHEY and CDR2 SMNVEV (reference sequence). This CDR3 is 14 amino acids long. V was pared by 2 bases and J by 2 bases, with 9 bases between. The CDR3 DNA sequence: TGTGCCAGCAGTTTACTTCGGGGGCAAGAGACCCAGTACTTC. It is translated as CASSLLRGQETQYF.

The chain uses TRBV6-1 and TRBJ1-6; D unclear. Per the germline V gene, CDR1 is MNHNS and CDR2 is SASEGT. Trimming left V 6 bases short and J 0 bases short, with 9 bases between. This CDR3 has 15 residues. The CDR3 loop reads CASRQLSSYNSPLHF. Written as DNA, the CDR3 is TGTGCCAGCAGACAGCTGAGCTCCTATAATTCACCCCTCCACTTT.

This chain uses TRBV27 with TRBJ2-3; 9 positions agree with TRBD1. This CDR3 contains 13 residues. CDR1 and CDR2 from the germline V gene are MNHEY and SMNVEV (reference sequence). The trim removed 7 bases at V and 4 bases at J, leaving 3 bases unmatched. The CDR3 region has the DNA TGTGCCAGCAACGACAGGGGGGCAGATACGCAGTATTTT. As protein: CASNDRGADTQYF.

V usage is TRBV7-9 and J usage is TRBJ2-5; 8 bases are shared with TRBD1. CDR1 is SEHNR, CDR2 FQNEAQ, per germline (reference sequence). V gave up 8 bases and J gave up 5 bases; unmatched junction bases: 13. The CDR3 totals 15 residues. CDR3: CASLARQGAGETQYF. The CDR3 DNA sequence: TGTGCCAGCCTCGCGAGGCAGGGGGCAGGGGAGACCCAGTACTTC. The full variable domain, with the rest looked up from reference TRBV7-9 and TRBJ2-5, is DTGVSQNPRHKITKRGQNVTFRCDPISEHNRLYWYRQTLGQGPEFLTYFQNEAQLEKSRLLSDRFSAERPKGSFSTLEIQRTEQGDSAMYLCASLARQGAGETQYFGPGTRLLVL.

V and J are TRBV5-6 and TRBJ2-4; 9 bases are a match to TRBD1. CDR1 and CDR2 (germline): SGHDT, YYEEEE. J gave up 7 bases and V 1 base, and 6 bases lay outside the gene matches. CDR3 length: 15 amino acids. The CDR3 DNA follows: TGTGCCAGCAGCTTGAGTCCTGGACAGGGGAACATTCAGTACTTC. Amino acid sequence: CASSLSPGQGNIQYF.

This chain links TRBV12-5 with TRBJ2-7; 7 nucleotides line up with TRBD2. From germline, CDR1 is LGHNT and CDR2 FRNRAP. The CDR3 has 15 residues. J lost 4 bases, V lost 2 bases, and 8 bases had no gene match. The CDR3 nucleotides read TGTGCTAGTGGTTTGTTTGTGGGAGGGCCTTACGAGCAGTACTTC. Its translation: CASGLFVGGPYEQYF.

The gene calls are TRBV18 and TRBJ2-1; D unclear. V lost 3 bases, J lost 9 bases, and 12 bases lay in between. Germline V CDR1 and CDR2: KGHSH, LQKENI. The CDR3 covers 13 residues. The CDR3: CASSPNLEAEQFF. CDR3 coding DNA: TGTGCCAGCTCACCTAACCTAGAGGCTGAGCAGTTCTTC.

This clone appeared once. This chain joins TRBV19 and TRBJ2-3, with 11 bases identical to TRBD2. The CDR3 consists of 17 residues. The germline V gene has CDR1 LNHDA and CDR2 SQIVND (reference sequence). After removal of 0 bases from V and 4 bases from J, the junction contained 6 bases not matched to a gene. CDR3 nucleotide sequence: TGTGCCAGTAGTATAGATCCAACTAGCGGGAGTGCAGATACGCAGTATTTT. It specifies CASSIDPTSGSADTQYF.

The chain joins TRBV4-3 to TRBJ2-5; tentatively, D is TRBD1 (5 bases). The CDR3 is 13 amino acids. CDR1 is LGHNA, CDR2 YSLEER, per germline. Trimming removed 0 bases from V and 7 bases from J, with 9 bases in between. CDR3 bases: TGCGCCAGCAGCCAAGAAGGGGCCGGGACCCAGTACTTC. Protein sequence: CASSQEGAGTQYF.

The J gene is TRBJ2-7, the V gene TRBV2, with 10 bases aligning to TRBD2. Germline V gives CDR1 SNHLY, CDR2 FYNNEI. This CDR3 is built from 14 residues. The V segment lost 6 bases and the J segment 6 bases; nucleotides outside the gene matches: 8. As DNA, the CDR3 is TGTGCCAGCAGCGTTCTAGCGGGAGTTGCCGAGCAGTACTTC. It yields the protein CASSVLAGVAEQYF. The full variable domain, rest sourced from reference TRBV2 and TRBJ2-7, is EPEVTQTPSHQVTQMGQEVILRCVPISNHLYFYWYRQILGQKVEFLVSFYNNEISEKSEIFDDQFSVERPDGSNFTLKIRSTKLEDSAMYFCASSVLAGVAEQYFGPGTRLTVT.

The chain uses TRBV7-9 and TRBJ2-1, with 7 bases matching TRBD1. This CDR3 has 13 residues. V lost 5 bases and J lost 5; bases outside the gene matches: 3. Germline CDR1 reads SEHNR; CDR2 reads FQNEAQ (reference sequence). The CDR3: CASSDREDNEQFF. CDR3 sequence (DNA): TGTGCCAGCAGCGACAGGGAAGACAATGAGCAGTTCTTC.